This T cell receptor beta chain was profiled in a study of blood T cells in healthy people across ages. The germline V gene encodes CDR1 MNHEY and CDR2 SMNVEV (reference sequence). The CDR3 has 17 residues. Trimming took 5 bases from V and 2 from J, leaving 20 bases between them. Study results and caveats: TCR beta diversity, measured per million T cells, fell in a roughly linear way with age.

Every participating donor contributed about 10 milliliters of peripheral blood through a draw. Turning to this clonotype: Its antigen is currently unknown.

A sample-barcoded 5' primer and a J-beta primer mix were used in a second PCR of roughly 7 to 12 cycles. TCRdb ran MiXCR on the 5' RACE reads and lists one entry per CDR3 protein. The sample has fewer than 2,000,000 distinct CDR3 sequences, about two fifths seen once. The source material was blood. The genes are TRBV27 and TRBJ2-3, with D unresolved. This TCR was sampled from a human donor in good health. CDR3 protein: CASSRYDGVGSTDTQYF. DNA of the CDR3: TGTGCCAGCAGTCGTTATGATGGGGTTGGGTCCACAGATACGCAGTATTTT.